This TCR beta chain was captured by sequencing in a study of T cells in Graves' hyperthyroidism and ophthalmopathy. This CDR3 has 14 amino acids. Germline assignment: CDR1 SGHTA and CDR2 FQGNSA. Study outcomes and limitations: The majority of expanded thyroid clonotypes above 0.001 also appeared in blood.

With respect to this clonotype: Antigen: not known. A read error may be the cause here, since a much bigger clone is one base away.

Amplified TCR beta CDR3 regions came from RNA transcripts. TCR CDR3 underwent first-round RT-PCR with the HTBI primer set. One entry per CDR3 protein, called by TCRdb with MiXCR from the multiplex PCR reads. The data show approximately 360,000 distinct CDR3 sequences, with about a sixth seen just once and about 30% held by the top ten. This TCR came from a woman under 30 with Graves' hyperthyroidism that later progressed to Graves' ophthalmopathy. The specimen sequenced was blood. The rearrangement uses TRBV7-2 and TRBJ1-3; D gene unclear. The CDR3 region has the DNA TGTGCCAGCAGCGTGCAGTCCTCTGGAAACACCACATATTTT. The encoded protein is CASSVQSSGNTTYF.